Each of the 32 T cell receptor beta chains below was sequenced from the same sample in a study of blood T cell repertoires in COVID-19. Libraries were prepared by immunoSEQ multiplex PCR; TCRdb keeps only in-frame clonotypes and omits some of them. The sample lists some 140,000 clones, around 80% occurring once. Sequenced material: peripheral blood. The receptors were sampled from a man in his 60s with acute or convalescent COVID-19.

This chain joins TRBV28 and TRBJ1-5; 8 bases align to TRBD1. CDR3 length: 14 amino acids. CDR1 is MDHEN and CDR2 is SYDVKM in the germline V gene. Trimming removed 4 bases from V and 9 bases from J; junction bases left unmatched: 8. DNA of the CDR3: TGTGCCAGCAGTTCTCATGACAGGGGAGGGCCCCAGCATTTT. Translating it yields CASSSHDRGGPQHF. The whole variable domain, filled in from reference TRBV28 and TRBJ1-5, reads DVKVTQSSRYLVKRTGEKVFLECVQDMDHENMFWYRQDPGLGLRLIYFSYDVKMKEKGDIPEGYSVSREKKERFSLILESASTNQTSMYLCASSSHDRGGPQHFGDGTRLSIL.

The rearrangement links TRBV7-8 to TRBJ1-4; 9 bases map to TRBD1. The CDR3 runs to 14 residues. After removal of 4 bases from V and 6 bases from J, the junction contained 3 bases not matched to a gene. The germline V gene has CDR1 SGHVS and CDR2 FQNEAQ. DNA for the CDR3: TGTGCCAGCAGCTCCGGACAGGGGTATGAAAAACTGTTTTTT. Its protein product is CASSSGQGYEKLFF. Filled out from reference TRBV7-8 and TRBJ1-4, the complete variable domain reads GAGVSQSPRYKVAKRGQDVALRCDPISGHVSLFWYQQALGQGPEFLTYFQNEAQLDKSGLPSDRFFAERPEGSVSTLKIQRTQQEDSAVYLCASSSGQGYEKLFFGSGTQLSVL.

The chain carries TRBV30 and TRBJ1-1, with D perhaps TRBD1 (5 bases). Germline loops: CDR1 GTSNPN, CDR2 SVGIG (reference sequence). The CDR3 totals 12 residues. This CDR3 reads CGGLSLNTEAFF. DNA of the CDR3: TGTGGGGGCCTCTCCTTGAACACTGAAGCTTTCTTT.

This chain uses TRBV7-9 with TRBJ2-7, with 10 bases that match TRBD2. CDR3 length: 15 residues. Germline CDR1 SEHNR, CDR2 FQNEAQ (reference sequence). Unmatched junction bases numbered 9, after V lost 5 bases and J lost 5 bases. CDR3 sequence reads: CASSHLAGDKDEQYF. The DNA of the CDR3 is TGTGCCAGCAGCCACCTAGCGGGAGATAAAGACGAGCAGTACTTC.

The V call is TRBV12-3 or TRBV12-4, the J call TRBJ1-2; D remains ambiguous. There are 13 residues in the CDR3. V dropped 1 base and J dropped 4 bases, with 7 bases sitting between them. The CDR3 DNA follows: TGTGCCAGCAGTTTAGTGGCAGGCTATGGCTACACCTTC. Translating it yields CASSLVAGYGYTF.

This clone was seen just once. The CDR3 here is CAWSVGTGSYEQYF. The DNA of the CDR3 is TGTGCCTGGAGTGTAGGGACAGGGTCCTACGAGCAGTACTTC. The chain combines TRBV30 with TRBJ2-7, with TRBD1 matching 9 bases. The CDR3 has 14 amino acids. V lost 0 bases and J lost 1; bases outside the gene matches: 1. Germline assignment: CDR1 GTSNPN and CDR2 SVGIG (reference sequence).

This chain uses TRBV7-2 with TRBJ1-4; tentative D call: TRBD1 (6 bases). This CDR3 has 15 amino acids. CDR1 is SGHTA, CDR2 FQGNSA, per germline. V was clipped by 5 bases and J by 2 bases, with 12 bases between them. This CDR3 is CASSPRGGTNEKLFF. Here the CDR3 DNA reads TGTGCCAGCAGCCCCCGGGGGGGCACTAATGAAAAACTGTTTTTT.

This clone was recorded once. This chain connects TRBV10-2 to TRBJ1-2; no clear D. Germline V gives CDR1 WSHSY, CDR2 SAAADI. V lost 4 bases, J lost 4 bases, and 16 bases lay in between. There are 15 residues in the CDR3. The CDR3 sequence: CASSARSDGVYGYTF. The DNA for the CDR3 is TGCGCCAGCAGTGCTCGGAGCGACGGTGTCTATGGCTACACCTTC.

V is TRBV11-2 and J is TRBJ1-1, with D hard to call. The germline gives CDR1 SGHAT, CDR2 FQNNGV. V dropped 5 bases and J dropped 1 base, with 8 bases sitting between them. This CDR3 comprises 13 residues. The chain's CDR3 is CASSPWRNTEAFF. CDR3 sequence (DNA): TGTGCCAGCAGCCCCTGGAGGAACACTGAAGCTTTCTTT.

The V call is TRBV2, the J call TRBJ1-2; 7 bases agree with TRBD1. This CDR3 contains 14 residues. The ends lost 4 bases at V and 6 bases at J; junction bases unmatched: 8. CDR1 and CDR2 (germline): SNHLY, FYNNEI. In nucleotides, the CDR3 is TGTGCCAGCAGTGTCTCCGGGACAGTGAATGGCTACACCTTC. Amino acid sequence: CASSVSGTVNGYTF.

The rearrangement uses TRBV30 and TRBJ2-7; 8 positions agree with TRBD1. Germline assignment: CDR1 GTSNPN and CDR2 SVGIG (reference sequence). V gave up 2 bases and J gave up 3 bases; unmatched junction bases: 3. The CDR3 has 13 residues. In DNA, the CDR3 is TGTGCCTGGAGTCGGGGACAGGTCTACGAGCAGTACTTC. This encodes CAWSRGQVYEQYF.

The rearrangement links TRBV7-8 to TRBJ1-1; D ambiguous. Germline V gene lookup returns CDR1 SGHVS and CDR2 FQNEAQ. Trimming removed 8 bases from V and 3 bases from J, with 13 bases in between. CDR3 length equals 13 residues. In nucleotides, the CDR3 is TGTGCCAGCGGGGAATGGACTGACACTGAAGCTTTCTTT. Its protein is CASGEWTDTEAFF.

The J gene is TRBJ1-1, the V gene TRBV30; 8 bases are a match to TRBD1. The J segment lost 6 bases and the V segment lost 8 bases, leaving 14 bases of the junction unmatched. CDR1 and CDR2 from the germline V gene are GTSNPN and SVGIG (reference sequence). The length of the CDR3 is 14 residues. The CDR3 bases are TGTGCCGGGCGGGACAGGACAGGGTTGTCTGAAGCTTTCTTT. This codes for CAGRDRTGLSEAFF.

The chain is built from TRBV7-8 and TRBJ2-5, with 11 bases fitting TRBD2. The germline gives CDR1 SGHVS, CDR2 FQNEAQ. The V gene end was trimmed by 1 base and the J gene end by 5 bases; junction bases not matched to a gene: 6. The CDR3 is made up of 16 amino acids. CDR3 DNA: TGTGCCAGCAGCTTAGGATCGACTAGCGGGACTGAGACCCAGTACTTC. Encoded protein: CASSLGSTSGTETQYF.

The chain is built from TRBV24-1 and TRBJ2-3; 7 bases agree with TRBD1. This CDR3 contains 16 residues. The V gene's germline CDR1 is KGHDR and CDR2 SFDVKD. V dropped 0 bases and J dropped 8; count of bases not matched to a gene: 10. In nucleotides, the CDR3 is TGTGCCACCAGTGATTTGGGGACAGAGGTTCAGGGTACGCAGTATTTT. The encoded protein is CATSDLGTEVQGTQYF.

The chain couples TRBV21-1 to TRBJ1-5. TRBV21-1 counts as a pseudogene. The CDR3 runs to 10 residues. The chain's CDR3 is CAPGGQPQHF. Written as DNA, the CDR3 is TGTGCCCCTGGGGGGCAGCCCCAGCATTTT.

This clone was observed a single time. V gene TRBV4-3 combines with J gene TRBJ1-4, with D unresolved. The germline V gene encodes CDR1 LGHNA and CDR2 YSLEER. V lost 5 bases to trimming and J lost 7 bases, with 17 bases between them. The CDR3 extends over 15 amino acids. The CDR3 nucleotides read TGCGCCAGCAGCGGCCACCTCCCTTCAGGTGAAAAACTGTTTTTT. Its translation: CASSGHLPSGEKLFF.

The chain has TRBV6-2 or TRBV6-3 and TRBJ1-5, with unresolved D. Germline CDR1 is MNHEY and CDR2 is SVGEGT. V gave up 0 bases and J gave up 5 bases, with 20 bases separating them. CDR3 length: 18 residues. This CDR3 is CASSYSHQAVQSDQPQHF. CDR3 coding DNA: TGTGCCAGCAGTTACTCCCATCAGGCAGTACAGTCCGATCAGCCCCAGCATTTT.

The V and J genes are TRBV5-1 and TRBJ1-1; TRBD1 agrees at 8 bases. J lost 5 bases, V lost 3 bases, and 9 bases had no gene match. This CDR3 is 15 amino acids long. CDR1 is SGHRS, CDR2 YFSETQ, per germline. CDR3 DNA sequence: TGCGCCAGCAGCTCACACCCCGGACAGGGAACTGAAGCTTTCTTT. Its translation: CASSSHPGQGTEAFF.

A single count supports this clone. This sequence joins TRBV7-2 and TRBJ2-2, with TRBD2 matching over 8 bases. In germline, CDR1 is SGHTA, CDR2 FQGNSA. The CDR3 is 16 residues long. V lost 5 bases, J lost 4 bases, and 9 bases stayed unmatched. In DNA, the CDR3 is TGTGCCAGCAGCCCATCGGGAGCGGGGGTCACCGGGGAGCTGTTTTTT. Translated, it gives CASSPSGAGVTGELFF.

V usage is TRBV15 and J usage is TRBJ2-5; D may be TRBD2 (5 bases). This CDR3 has 15 residues. The V gene's germline CDR1 is LNHNV and CDR2 YYDKDF (reference sequence). The ends were cut back, 0 bases at V and 5 bases at J, with 13 bases in the middle. In DNA, the CDR3 is TGTGCCACCAGCAGAGAGGGAGAGGGTTTTGAGACCCAGTACTTC. It yields the protein CATSREGEGFETQYF.

V is TRBV5-1 and J is TRBJ2-7, with 10 bases lining up with TRBD1. CDR1 is SGHRS, CDR2 YFSETQ, per germline. The CDR3 runs 15 residues. The trim removed 1 base at V and 8 bases at J, leaving 9 bases unmatched. Here the CDR3 DNA reads TGCGCCAGCAGCTTGTCCGGGACAGGGGTTGATCAGCAGTACTTC. Translation gives CASSLSGTGVDQQYF.

This clone came up many times. V and J are TRBV30 and TRBJ2-2, with 8 bases identical to TRBD2. J gave up 5 bases and V 4 bases, and 9 bases lay outside the gene matches. CDR1 is GTSNPN and CDR2 is SVGIG in the germline V gene (reference sequence). The CDR3 runs 15 residues. CDR3 sequence reads: CAWTPGGTVTGELFF. CDR3 coding DNA: TGTGCCTGGACCCCGGGAGGGACGGTAACCGGGGAGCTGTTTTTT. The whole variable domain, remainder taken from reference TRBV30 and TRBJ2-2, is SQTIHQWPATLVQPVGSPLSLECTVEGTSNPNLYWYRQAAGRGLQLLFYSVGIGQISSEVPQNLSASRPQDRQFILSSKKLLLSDSGFYLCAWTPGGTVTGELFFGEGSRLTVL.

The J gene is TRBJ1-5, the V gene TRBV2; 7 positions match TRBD1. Germline assignment: CDR1 SNHLY and CDR2 FYNNEI. V dropped 6 bases and J dropped 4; count of bases not matched to a gene: 9. The CDR3 has 15 amino acids. CDR3 residues: CASRGGEGANQPQHF. For the CDR3, the DNA is TGTGCCAGCAGGGGGGGAGAGGGGGCGAATCAGCCCCAGCATTTT.

The chain employs TRBV7-2 and TRBJ1-2; TRBD1 matches 8 bases. V shed 5 bases, J shed 6 bases, and the junction held 5 bases outside the gene matches. The germline CDR1 and CDR2 sequences are SGHTA and FQGNSA. The CDR3 runs 13 residues. In nucleotides, the CDR3 is TGTGCCAGCAGCAGACGACAGGGGAATGGCTACACCTTC. Its translation: CASSRRQGNGYTF.

The rearrangement joins TRBV12-3 or TRBV12-4 to TRBJ1-2; 7 bases are shared with TRBD1. This CDR3 is 13 amino acids long. With V trimmed by 6 bases and J by 8 bases, 9 bases remained unmatched. The CDR3 DNA is TGTGCCAGCAGCCACAGGGGAGGAGGAGGCTACACCTTC. Its translation: CASSHRGGGGYTF.

The J gene is TRBJ1-3, the V gene TRBV9; D uncertain. V was pared by 4 bases and J by 4 bases, with 12 bases between. Germline CDR1 reads SGDLS; CDR2 reads YYNGEE. The CDR3 extends over 14 amino acids. The CDR3 loop reads CASSTRTGGNTIYF. The CDR3 DNA is TGTGCCAGCAGCACCCGGACGGGAGGAAACACCATATATTTT.

This sequence joins TRBV19 and TRBJ2-3, with 9 bases that match TRBD1. In germline, CDR1 is LNHDA, CDR2 SQIVND (reference sequence). CDR3 length: 15 residues. The V and J ends lost 5 bases and 2 bases, in that order; junction bases with no gene match: 5. This CDR3 is CASSGGTGLTDTQYF. For the CDR3, the DNA is TGTGCCAGTAGTGGGGGGACAGGGCTCACAGATACGCAGTATTTT.

V usage is TRBV6-2 or TRBV6-3 and J usage is TRBJ2-7; 8 nucleotides align to TRBD1. Germline V CDR1 and CDR2: MNHEY, SVGEGT. The CDR3 is 15 amino acids. V lost 0 bases, J lost 2 bases, and 3 bases stayed unmatched. The CDR3 loop reads CASSYSRQGTYEQYF. CDR3 nucleotide sequence: TGTGCCAGCAGTTACTCCAGACAGGGGACCTACGAGCAGTACTTC.

This clone was picked up one time. The V and J genes are TRBV5-4 and TRBJ2-2; 11 bases agree with TRBD2. This CDR3 is built from 16 residues. Trimming at V came to 4 bases and at J to 5 bases, leaving 7 bases not matched to a gene. CDR1 is SGHNT, CDR2 YYREEE, per germline (reference sequence). The CDR3 sequence is CASSALAGVSTGELFF. In DNA, the CDR3 is TGTGCCAGCAGCGCACTAGCGGGAGTTTCTACCGGGGAGCTGTTTTTT.

The chain links TRBV28 to TRBJ1-2; D not certain. The CDR3 totals 13 residues. Trimming removed 3 bases from V and 5 bases from J, with 10 bases in between. Germline V lookup: CDR1 MDHEN, CDR2 SYDVKM. CDR3 residues: CASSFRETYGYTF. The CDR3 nucleotides are TGTGCCAGCAGTTTCCGTGAGACTTATGGCTACACCTTC.

This chain joins TRBV6-6 and TRBJ1-5; no clear D gene. V lost 8 bases, J lost 5 bases, and 10 bases lay in between. Germline values: CDR1 MNHNY, CDR2 SVGAGI (reference sequence). This CDR3 is 12 amino acids long. CDR3 sequence: CASHDTDQPQHF. The DNA of the CDR3 is TGTGCCAGCCACGACACAGATCAGCCCCAGCATTTT.